Following are 9 T cell receptor beta chains from one sample sequenced in a study of T cells in Graves' hyperthyroidism and ophthalmopathy. RNA transcripts gave rise to amplified TCR beta CDR3 regions. HTBI primers were used for first-round RT-PCR of the TCR CDR3. TCRdb passed the multiplex PCR reads through MiXCR, listing each CDR3 protein once. The data show around 240,000 distinct CDR3 sequences, with roughly 14% seen just once and less than 15% held by the top ten. The sequencing input was blood. All receptors derive from a woman aged 40 to 50 with Graves' hyperthyroidism that later progressed to Graves' ophthalmopathy.

This clonotype appeared many times. The chain employs TRBV30 and TRBJ1-4, with 12 bases identical to TRBD1. Germline V CDR1 and CDR2: GTSNPN, SVGIG (reference sequence). The CDR3 length is 16 residues. V lost 3 bases and J lost 8; bases outside the gene matches: 10. CDR3 residues: CAWSSGTGGIREKLFF. CDR3 bases: TGTGCCTGGAGCTCCGGGACAGGGGGCATTAGAGAAAAACTGTTTTTT.

Only one count was recorded for this clonotype. This may stem from a read error, because a much larger clone lies one nucleotide away. The chain joins TRBV7-6 to TRBJ1-2; 9 bases are a match to TRBD1. With 9 bases clipped from V and 2 bases from J, the junction kept 7 bases outside the gene matches. The CDR3 has 14 amino acids. The V gene's germline CDR1 is SGHVS and CDR2 FNYEAQ. CDR3 amino acids: CARSLGQGNYGYTF. In nucleotides, the CDR3 is TGTGCCAGAAGCCTCGGACAGGGGAACTATGGCTACACCTTC.

In this sample, this clonotype turned up many times. J is TRBJ2-7 and V is TRBV27; perhaps TRBD1 as D (6 bases). This CDR3 comprises 14 residues. In germline, CDR1 is MNHEY, CDR2 SMNVEV (reference sequence). The germline V and J ends were trimmed by 6 bases and 2 bases, with 14 bases remaining between them. CDR3 DNA sequence: TGTGCCAGCAGCCCCGGACAGTTCCCCTACGAGCAGTACTTC. It specifies CASSPGQFPYEQYF.

The gene calls are TRBV2 and TRBJ2-7; the D is unclear. This CDR3 region has 13 residues. Germline V lookup: CDR1 SNHLY, CDR2 FYNNEI. Between the trimmed V and J ends, which lost 4 bases and 0 bases, there was a span of 7 bases. The CDR3 sequence is CASSASSSYEQYF. The DNA for the CDR3 is TGTGCCAGCAGTGCATCTAGCTCCTACGAGCAGTACTTC.

This clonotype has ten or more counts. The chain has TRBV5-1 and TRBJ1-2; D unresolved. The germline V gene has CDR1 SGHRS and CDR2 YFSETQ. Trimming removed 1 base from V and 8 bases from J, with 6 bases in between. The CDR3 contains 11 residues. CDR3 amino acids: CASSLNEGYTF. CDR3 in DNA: TGCGCCAGCAGCTTGAACGAGGGCTACACCTTC. Together with reference TRBV5-1 and TRBJ1-2, the CDR3 gives the full variable domain: KAGVTQTPRYLIKTRGQQVTLSCSPISGHRSVSWYQQTPGQGLQFLFEYFSETQRNKGNFPGRFSGRQFSNSRSEMNVSTLELGDSALYLCASSLNEGYTFGSGTRLTVV.

This clonotype was detected only a few times. J is TRBJ1-2 and V is TRBV6-9; TRBD1 agrees at 7 bases. This CDR3 contains 13 residues. The junction had 6 bases not matched to a gene; V was cut back by 3 bases and J by 8 bases. Germline CDR1 MNHGY, CDR2 SVAAGI. The CDR3 here is CASSYPGGEGYTF. In DNA, the CDR3 is TGTGCCAGCAGTTACCCAGGGGGTGAAGGCTACACCTTC.

Ten or more counts support this clonotype. The gene calls are TRBV28 and TRBJ1-3; D gene uncertain. Trimming left V 3 bases short and J 4 bases short, with 13 bases between. The CDR3 is 15 amino acids. CDR1 MDHEN and CDR2 SYDVKM come from the germline V gene. The CDR3 loop is CASSFIRASGNTIYF. In DNA, the CDR3 is TGTGCCAGCAGTTTTATTCGGGCTTCGGGAAACACCATATATTTT.

This clonotype has a handful of counts. The J gene is TRBJ1-3, the V gene TRBV27; D may be TRBD1 (6 bases). The CDR3 length is 13 residues. Germline CDR1 and CDR2: MNHEY and SMNVEV (reference sequence). V dropped 9 bases and J dropped 0 bases, with 9 bases sitting between them. CDR3 DNA: TGTGCCAGTATGACAGGCTCTGGAAACACCATATATTTT. Translation gives CASMTGSGNTIYF.

Regarding this clonotype: A read error is possible here, since a much larger clone lies one base away. This chain connects TRBV5-1 to TRBJ2-2, with 13 positions matching TRBD2. Germline assignment: CDR1 SGHRS and CDR2 YFSETQ. The CDR3 is 16 amino acids. V dropped 7 bases and J dropped 8; count of bases not matched to a gene: 11. CDR3 sequence reads: CASGSGLAGVSGELFF. The DNA for the CDR3 is TGCGCCAGCGGCTCTGGACTAGCGGGAGTTTCGGGGGAGCTGTTTTTT.